These T cell receptor beta chains were read from a single sample in a study of cytomegalovirus exposure and HLA in healthy donors. Only in-frame clones appear in the TCRdb table, and some are missing; sequencing was by immunoSEQ multiplex PCR. Recorded for this sample: 100,000 to 150,000 clones. Sequences were obtained from PBMCs. The receptor source for this set is a middle-aged woman in good health and CMV-seropositive. CDR3s include the opening cysteine and the closing phenylalanine or tryptophan. The order of the fields is J gene, V gene, D gene, CDR3 protein, CDR3 DNA. D genes are given only for firm matches.

J gene: TRBJ2-3; V gene: TRBV30; D gene: TRBD2; CDR3 protein: CAWAAGGSSTDTQYF; CDR3 DNA: TGTGCCTGGGCAGCGGGAGGGTCTAGCACAGATACGCAGTATTTT
J gene: TRBJ1-4; V gene: TRBV7-9; D gene: TRBD1; CDR3 protein: CASSLGRGRLKGANEKLFF; CDR3 DNA: TGTGCCAGCAGCTTGGGAAGGGGGCGCTTAAAAGGTGCTAATGAAAAACTGTTTTTT
J gene: TRBJ2-1; V gene: TRBV6-9; D gene: NA; CDR3 protein: CASKQGVTHSYNEQFF; CDR3 DNA: TGTGCCAGTAAGCAAGGGGTCACGCACTCCTACAATGAGCAGTTCTTC
J gene: TRBJ1-4; V gene: TRBV30; D gene: NA; CDR3 protein: CAWSVQQATNEKLFF; CDR3 DNA: TGTGCCTGGAGTGTACAGCAGGCAACTAATGAAAAACTGTTTTTT
J gene: TRBJ1-1; V gene: TRBV19; D gene: NA; CDR3 protein: CASSQQGGTEAFF; CDR3 DNA: TGTGCCAGTAGCCAACAGGGTGGTACTGAAGCTTTCTTT
J gene: TRBJ2-1; V gene: TRBV2; D gene: NA; CDR3 protein: CASSPTGNRNEQFF; CDR3 DNA: TGTGCCAGCAGTCCTACAGGGAATAGGAATGAGCAGTTCTTC
J gene: TRBJ2-7; V gene: TRBV27; D gene: TRBD1; CDR3 protein: CASSSQGAVYEQYF; CDR3 DNA: TGTGCCAGCAGTTCCCAGGGGGCGGTCTACGAGCAGTACTTC
J gene: TRBJ1-1; V gene: TRBV13; D gene: NA; CDR3 protein: CASSRTSTEAFF; CDR3 DNA: TGTGCCAGCAGCCGAACTTCCACTGAAGCTTTCTTT
J gene: TRBJ2-2; V gene: TRBV27; D gene: NA; CDR3 protein: CASTPGNSRTGELFF; CDR3 DNA: TGTGCCAGCACCCCAGGGAATAGTCGGACCGGGGAGCTGTTTTTT
J gene: TRBJ2-2; V gene: TRBV13; D gene: TRBD2; CDR3 protein: CASSFLPAGNGELFF; CDR3 DNA: TGTGCCAGCAGCTTTTTGCCAGCGGGGAACGGGGAGCTGTTTTTT
J gene: TRBJ2-5; V gene: TRBV19; D gene: NA; CDR3 protein: CASTDKSETQYF; CDR3 DNA: TGTGCCAGTACAGACAAATCCGAGACCCAGTACTTC
J gene: TRBJ2-1; V gene: TRBV2; D gene: TRBD2; CDR3 protein: CASRAPSGWSEQFF; CDR3 DNA: TGTGCCAGCAGGGCCCCTAGCGGGTGGTCTGAGCAGTTCTTC
J gene: TRBJ1-5; V gene: TRBV7-9; D gene: TRBD1; CDR3 protein: CASSGDRGSAQPQHF; CDR3 DNA: TGTGCCAGCAGCGGCGACAGGGGTAGCGCTCAGCCCCAGCATTTT
J gene: TRBJ2-1; V gene: TRBV11-3; D gene: TRBD2; CDR3 protein: CASSPGTSGRNEQFF; CDR3 DNA: TGTGCCAGCAGCCCCGGGACTAGCGGGAGGAATGAGCAGTTCTTC
J gene: TRBJ2-7; V gene: TRBV27; D gene: NA; CDR3 protein: CASSFGFSYEQYF; CDR3 DNA: TGTGCCAGCAGTTTCGGTTTCTCCTACGAGCAGTACTTC
J gene: TRBJ2-3; V gene: TRBV6-6; D gene: TRBD2; CDR3 protein: CASSSIAGGPNTQYF; CDR3 DNA: TGTGCCAGCAGTTCAATAGCGGGAGGGCCAAATACGCAGTATTTT
J gene: TRBJ2-7; V gene: TRBV19; D gene: TRBD2; CDR3 protein: CASSGTSGSSYEQYF; CDR3 DNA: TGTGCCAGTAGTGGGACTAGCGGGAGCTCCTACGAGCAGTACTTC
J gene: TRBJ2-7; V gene: TRBV28; D gene: TRBD1; CDR3 protein: CASSKTGEAYEQYF; CDR3 DNA: TGTGCCAGCAGTAAGACAGGGGAGGCCTACGAGCAGTACTTC
J gene: TRBJ2-7; V gene: TRBV7-3; D gene: TRBD1; CDR3 protein: CASSQAPGQGLEQYF; CDR3 DNA: TGTGCCAGCAGCCAAGCTCCGGGACAGGGCCTTGAGCAGTACTTC
J gene: TRBJ2-7; V gene: TRBV7-9; D gene: NA; CDR3 protein: CASSARGLQDEQYF; CDR3 DNA: TGTGCCAGCAGCGCAAGGGGTCTGCAGGACGAGCAGTACTTC
J gene: TRBJ1-5; V gene: TRBV5-4; D gene: NA; CDR3 protein: CASSLAGGQPQHF; CDR3 DNA: TGTGCCAGCAGCTTGGCCGGGGGTCAGCCCCAGCATTTT
J gene: TRBJ2-1; V gene: TRBV4-3; D gene: TRBD1; CDR3 protein: CASSQDNLGQGYNEQFF; CDR3 DNA: TGCGCCAGCAGCCAAGATAACCTTGGACAGGGCTACAATGAGCAGTTCTTC
J gene: TRBJ2-6; V gene: TRBV5-1; D gene: TRBD2; CDR3 protein: CASSPGLAGGPSYGANVLTF; CDR3 DNA: TGCGCCAGCAGCCCCGGACTAGCGGGAGGGCCCTCGTATGGGGCCAACGTCCTGACTTTC
J gene: TRBJ1-3; V gene: TRBV5-1; D gene: NA; CDR3 protein: CASSGGPYGSGNTIYF; CDR3 DNA: TGCGCCAGCAGCGGAGGACCATACGGCTCTGGAAACACCATATATTTT
J gene: TRBJ2-5; V gene: TRBV19; D gene: TRBD2; CDR3 protein: CASSIVRASGSQETQYF; CDR3 DNA: TGTGCCAGTAGTATAGTCAGGGCTAGCGGGAGCCAGGAGACCCAGTACTTC
J gene: TRBJ2-2; V gene: TRBV6-4; D gene: TRBD2; CDR3 protein: CASSAGTSGANTGELFF; CDR3 DNA: TGTGCCAGCAGTGCGGGAACTAGCGGTGCGAACACCGGGGAGCTGTTTTTT
J gene: TRBJ2-1; V gene: TRBV9; D gene: TRBD2; CDR3 protein: CASSVGLAGHEQFF; CDR3 DNA: TGTGCCAGCAGCGTAGGACTAGCTGGGCATGAGCAGTTCTTC
J gene: TRBJ2-5; V gene: TRBV5-5; D gene: NA; CDR3 protein: CASSLGGLGVQETQYF; CDR3 DNA: TGTGCCAGCAGCTTGGGGGGGCTGGGGGTCCAAGAGACCCAGTACTTC
J gene: TRBJ2-5; V gene: TRBV7-2; D gene: TRBD1; CDR3 protein: CASSGQGRETQYF; CDR3 DNA: TGTGCCAGCAGCGGACAGGGGAGGGAGACCCAGTACTTC
J gene: TRBJ2-3; V gene: TRBV5-4; D gene: NA; CDR3 protein: CASSPGVASVADTQYF; CDR3 DNA: TGTGCCAGCAGCCCGGGGGTAGCAAGCGTCGCAGATACGCAGTATTTT
J gene: TRBJ2-3; V gene: TRBV6-1; D gene: TRBD1; CDR3 protein: CASPSGTASDTQYF; CDR3 DNA: TGTGCCAGCCCCTCGGGGACAGCTTCAGATACGCAGTATTTT
J gene: TRBJ1-2; V gene: TRBV7-9; D gene: TRBD1; CDR3 protein: CASSLGGQGADGYTF; CDR3 DNA: TGTGCCAGCAGCTTAGGTGGACAGGGGGCGGATGGCTACACCTTC
J gene: TRBJ2-5; V gene: TRBV10-3; D gene: TRBD2; CDR3 protein: CAISGSGRPAETQYF; CDR3 DNA: TGTGCCATCAGTGGTAGCGGGAGGCCCGCGGAGACCCAGTACTTC
J gene: TRBJ2-4; V gene: TRBV7-2; D gene: TRBD1; CDR3 protein: CASSLVGTGFSQNIQYF; CDR3 DNA: TGTGCCAGCAGCTTAGTGGGGACAGGTTTTTCCCAAAACATTCAGTACTTC
J gene: TRBJ1-4; V gene: TRBV7-8; D gene: TRBD1; CDR3 protein: CASRSQGALTNEKLFF; CDR3 DNA: TGTGCCAGCAGATCACAGGGGGCCTTAACTAATGAAAAACTGTTTTTT
J gene: TRBJ2-1; V gene: TRBV10-3; D gene: TRBD2; CDR3 protein: CAARPGTSGVEQFF; CDR3 DNA: TGTGCCGCGAGACCCGGGACTAGCGGGGTTGAGCAGTTCTTC
J gene: TRBJ2-1; V gene: TRBV27; D gene: NA; CDR3 protein: CASSLRTYNEQFF; CDR3 DNA: TGTGCCAGCAGTTTAAGGACTTACAATGAGCAGTTCTTC
J gene: TRBJ1-1; V gene: TRBV10-3; D gene: NA; CDR3 protein: CAISDGQGNTEAFF; CDR3 DNA: TGTGCCATCAGTGACGGGCAGGGGAACACTGAAGCTTTCTTT
J gene: TRBJ1-2; V gene: TRBV6-1; D gene: TRBD1; CDR3 protein: CASSQQGVVYGYTF; CDR3 DNA: TGTGCCAGCAGTCAACAGGGGGTTGTCTATGGCTACACCTTC
J gene: TRBJ2-7; V gene: TRBV7-7; D gene: NA; CDR3 protein: CASSSGGEQYF; CDR3 DNA: TGTGCCAGCAGCTCTGGAGGCGAGCAGTACTTC
J gene: TRBJ2-1; V gene: TRBV14; D gene: TRBD2; CDR3 protein: CASSQDAGGGVSYNEQFF; CDR3 DNA: TGTGCCAGCAGCCAAGACGCGGGAGGAGGGGTTTCCTACAATGAGCAGTTCTTC
J gene: TRBJ2-7; V gene: TRBV4-1; D gene: TRBD1; CDR3 protein: CASSLGQGATRSYEQYF; CDR3 DNA: TGCGCCAGCAGCCTCGGACAGGGGGCGACTCGGTCCTACGAGCAGTACTTC
J gene: TRBJ1-2; V gene: TRBV19; D gene: NA; CDR3 protein: CASRKQGGDGYTF; CDR3 DNA: TGTGCCAGCCGAAAGCAGGGAGGGGATGGCTACACCTTC
J gene: TRBJ2-7; V gene: TRBV7-9; D gene: NA; CDR3 protein: CASSLGLSGYEQYF; CDR3 DNA: TGTGCCAGCAGCTTAGGATTGTCGGGGTACGAGCAGTACTTC
J gene: TRBJ2-7; V gene: TRBV10-3; D gene: NA; CDR3 protein: CAIRGGQFPYEQYF; CDR3 DNA: TGTGCCATCAGGGGCGGACAGTTTCCCTACGAGCAGTACTTC
J gene: TRBJ2-5; V gene: TRBV10-1; D gene: NA; CDR3 protein: CASSEGSQETQYF; CDR3 DNA: TGCGCCAGCAGTGAGGGGAGCCAAGAGACCCAGTACTTC
J gene: TRBJ2-1; V gene: TRBV4-1; D gene: NA; CDR3 protein: CASSLEGGYNEQFF; CDR3 DNA: TGCGCCAGCAGCCTAGAGGGAGGCTACAATGAGCAGTTCTTC